The 11 T cell receptor beta chains below come from one sample, sequenced in a study of T-cell memory formation after mild COVID-19. TCRdb redid the calling of the 5' RACE reads with MiXCR, one entry per CDR3 protein. The sample includes 450,000 to 650,000 distinct CDR3 sequences, less than 25% of them seen just once. Input material: PBMCs or a T cell subset sorted from them (not recorded which). Receptors were obtained from an adult woman who had mild COVID-19 (a few samples of this study predate the infection). Cell type and time point are not known.

This clonotype was counted between two and nine times. The gene calls are TRBV12-3 or TRBV12-4 and TRBJ1-2; 7 bases match TRBD1. This CDR3 is 15 amino acids long. V was pared by 7 bases and J by 4 bases, with 12 bases of the junction left unmatched. The CDR3 sequence: CASITTGTASYGYTF. In DNA, the CDR3 is TGTGCCAGCATTACAACCGGGACAGCCAGCTATGGCTACACCTTC.

This rearrangement joins TRBV6-1 to TRBJ1-4; TRBD1 matches at 8 bases. Germline V gene data show CDR1 as MNHNS and CDR2 as SASEGT. The CDR3 runs 15 residues. With 6 bases clipped from V and 10 bases from J, the junction kept 13 bases outside the gene matches. DNA for the CDR3: TGTGCCAGCAGAGGACAGGGTTCGGGTTCTGGAAAACTGTTTTTT. This translates into CASRGQGSGSGKLFF.

This clonotype appeared a few times. CDR3 coding DNA: TGTGCCAGCAGCCAGTGGAGAACTAGCGGGGTTGCAGATACGCAGTATTTT. This codes for CASSQWRTSGVADTQYF. This rearrangement joins TRBV3-1 to TRBJ2-3; 10 nucleotides align to TRBD2. Germline trimming cut 3 bases from V and 4 bases from J; bases unmatched to any gene: 10. The CDR3 loop spans 17 amino acids. Germline V gene sequence: CDR1 LGHDT, CDR2 YNNKEL (reference sequence).

J is TRBJ2-5 and V is TRBV12-3 or TRBV12-4, with D unclear. The CDR3 spans 12 residues. V lost 6 bases and J 10 bases, leaving 15 bases between the germline ends. The CDR3 DNA reads TGTGCCAGCAGGTTAAGATGGCACGACCAGTACTTC. Amino acid sequence: CASRLRWHDQYF.

The chain is built from TRBV15 and TRBJ2-2; 8 positions match TRBD2. V gave up 3 bases and J gave up 4 bases; unmatched junction bases: 4. The CDR3 runs to 15 residues. Germline V lookup: CDR1 LNHNV, CDR2 YYDKDF (reference sequence). The CDR3 here is CATSSGRATTGELFF. CDR3 bases: TGTGCCACCAGCAGCGGGAGGGCCACCACCGGGGAGCTGTTTTTT.

This clonotype was picked up many times. The rearrangement links TRBV11-1 to TRBJ2-7; TRBD1 matches 9 bases. The germline gives CDR1 SGHAT, CDR2 FQDESV (reference sequence). With 7 bases clipped from V and 4 bases from J, the junction kept 5 bases outside the gene matches. This CDR3 has 13 amino acids. This chain's CDR3 is CASTLGQGYEQYF. The CDR3 DNA reads TGTGCCAGCACCCTTGGACAGGGGTACGAGCAGTACTTC.

This clonotype was counted only a few times. The rearrangement links TRBV6-5 to TRBJ2-7, with TRBD2 matching over 8 bases. CDR1 is MNHEY, CDR2 SVGAGI, per germline. CDR3 length equals 11 residues. V lost 6 bases to trimming and J lost 11 bases; unmatched junction nucleotides: 6. The CDR3 loop is CASRLNGGEYF. The CDR3 DNA is TGTGCCAGCAGACTCAACGGGGGGGAGTACTTC.

This chain joins TRBV7-8 and TRBJ2-1, with unresolved D. Germline V CDR1 and CDR2: SGHVS, FQNEAQ. The CDR3 loop spans 14 amino acids. V lost 5 bases and J 8 bases, leaving 16 bases between the germline ends. The CDR3 is CASSPFSVRDEQFF. In nucleotides, the CDR3 is TGTGCCAGCAGCCCCTTCTCGGTCCGGGATGAGCAGTTCTTC.

This clonotype was counted between two and nine times. The chain links TRBV9 to TRBJ2-1; a possible D gene is TRBD2 (6 bases). V was pared by 0 bases and J by 2 bases, with 9 bases between. The CDR3 is made up of 15 amino acids. CDR1 and CDR2 from the germline V gene are SGDLS and YYNGEE. The CDR3 protein is CASSVVAVAYNEQFF. The DNA for the CDR3 is TGTGCCAGCAGCGTAGTAGCGGTAGCCTACAATGAGCAGTTCTTC.

In its sample, this clonotype was seen many times. The genes are TRBV29-1 and TRBJ2-3, with TRBD2 matching 7 bases. Germline assignment: CDR1 SQVTM and CDR2 ANQGSEA. The V gene end was trimmed by 3 bases and the J gene end by 3 bases; junction bases not matched to a gene: 3. CDR3 size: 13 residues. The CDR3 nucleotides read TGCAGCGTTGAGCGCGGGAGAACAGATACGCAGTATTTT. As protein: CSVERGRTDTQYF.

The genes are TRBV5-1 and TRBJ1-6, with 7 bases that match TRBD1. V shed 1 base, J shed 6 bases, and the junction held 7 bases outside the gene matches. This CDR3 contains 16 residues. Germline V gene data show CDR1 as SGHRS and CDR2 as YFSETQ. The CDR3 sequence: CASSLYSPGGNSPLHF. In DNA, the CDR3 is TGCGCCAGCAGCTTGTATTCCCCAGGGGGTAATTCACCCCTCCACTTT.